This T cell receptor (beta chain) was retrieved from a study of graft-versus-host responses after intestinal transplantation. About the study: Recipients across the board were started on anti-thymocyte globulin induction, then kept on tacrolimus and steroids for about three years. The study's findings and limits: Allograft graft-versus-host to host-versus-graft clonal ratios ran high in patients with graft-donor T cell macrochimerism.

Assay used: immunoSEQ multiplex PCR; TCRdb lists only in-frame clones, some missing. The data contain about 43,000 clones, about 95% of them seen just once; the ten biggest clones take up roughly 1.5%. As for this clone: Antigen unknown.

V lost 0 bases to trimming and J lost 5 bases, with 11 bases between them. Germline loops: CDR1 MGHRA, CDR2 YSYEKL. There are 15 residues in the CDR3. The receptor's source is a human patient who received an intestinal transplant, so some T cells may come from the graft donor. The material was PBMCs, obtained 335 days after intestinal transplant. This rearrangement joins TRBV4-1 to TRBJ2-1; D is undetermined. The CDR3 region has the DNA TGCGCCAGCAGCCAAGAAGGCATGCTCCACAATGAGCAGTTCTTC. Translating gives CASSQEGMLHNEQFF.